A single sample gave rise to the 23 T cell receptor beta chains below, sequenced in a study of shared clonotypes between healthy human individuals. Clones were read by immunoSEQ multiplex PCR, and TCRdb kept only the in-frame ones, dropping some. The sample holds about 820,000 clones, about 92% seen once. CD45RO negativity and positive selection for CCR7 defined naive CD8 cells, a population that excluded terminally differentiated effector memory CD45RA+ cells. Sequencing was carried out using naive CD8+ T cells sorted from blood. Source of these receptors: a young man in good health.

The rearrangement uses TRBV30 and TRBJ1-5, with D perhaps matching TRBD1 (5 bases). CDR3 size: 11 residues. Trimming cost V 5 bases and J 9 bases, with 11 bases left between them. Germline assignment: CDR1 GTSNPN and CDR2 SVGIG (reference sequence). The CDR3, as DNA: TGTGCCTGGGGTACCGGGACGCCCCAGCATTTT. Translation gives CAWGTGTPQHF.

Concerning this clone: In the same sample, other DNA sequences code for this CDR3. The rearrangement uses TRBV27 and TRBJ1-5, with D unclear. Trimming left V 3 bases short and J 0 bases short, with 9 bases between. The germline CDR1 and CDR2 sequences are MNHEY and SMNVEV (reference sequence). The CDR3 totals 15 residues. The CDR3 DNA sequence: TGTGCCAGCAGTTTGGGCTCCTATAGCAATCAGCCCCAGCATTTT. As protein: CASSLGSYSNQPQHF.

The CDR3 here is CSVEEGNEQFF. The CDR3, as DNA: TGCAGCGTTGAAGAAGGTAATGAGCAGTTCTTC. V usage is TRBV29-1 and J usage is TRBJ2-1, with D unresolved. This CDR3 region has 11 residues. V was pared by 0 bases and J by 7 bases, with 4 bases between. Germline V gene data show CDR1 as SQVTM and CDR2 as ANQGSEA.

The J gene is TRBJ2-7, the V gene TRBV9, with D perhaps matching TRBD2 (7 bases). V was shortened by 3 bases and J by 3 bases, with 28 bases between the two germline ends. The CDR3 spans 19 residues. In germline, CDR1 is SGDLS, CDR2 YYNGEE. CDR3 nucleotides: TGTGCCAGCAGCGCAGGGGAGGGGGTCTGGACGCAAGGTTACTACGAGCAGTACTTC. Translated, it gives CASSAGEGVWTQGYYEQYF.

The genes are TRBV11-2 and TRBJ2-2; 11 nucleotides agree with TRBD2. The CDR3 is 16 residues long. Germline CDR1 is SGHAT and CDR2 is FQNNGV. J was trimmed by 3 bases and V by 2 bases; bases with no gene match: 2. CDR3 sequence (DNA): TGTGCCAGCAGCTTACTAGCGGGAGGAGACACCGGGGAGCTGTTTTTT. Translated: CASSLLAGGDTGELFF.

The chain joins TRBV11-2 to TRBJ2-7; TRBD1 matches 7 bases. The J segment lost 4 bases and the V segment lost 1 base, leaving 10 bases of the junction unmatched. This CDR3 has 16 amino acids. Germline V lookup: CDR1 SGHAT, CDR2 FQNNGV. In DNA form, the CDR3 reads TGTGCCAGCAGCTTAGCTGACAGGGCCAATTTTTACGAGCAGTACTTC. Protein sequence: CASSLADRANFYEQYF.

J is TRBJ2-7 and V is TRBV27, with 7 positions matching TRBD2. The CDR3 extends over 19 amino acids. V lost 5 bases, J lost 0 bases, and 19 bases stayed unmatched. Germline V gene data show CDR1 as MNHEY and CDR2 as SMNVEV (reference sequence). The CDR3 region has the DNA TGTGCCAGCAGTCCCCCCCTGGCGGGAGCCCCTCCCGACTCCTACGAGCAGTACTTC. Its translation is CASSPPLAGAPPDSYEQYF.

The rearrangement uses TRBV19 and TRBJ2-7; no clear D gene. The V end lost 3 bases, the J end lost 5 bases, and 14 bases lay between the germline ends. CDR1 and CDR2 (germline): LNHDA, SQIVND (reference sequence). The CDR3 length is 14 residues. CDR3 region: CASSILPGLDEQYF. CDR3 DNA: TGTGCCAGTAGTATTCTCCCGGGTCTGGACGAGCAGTACTTC.

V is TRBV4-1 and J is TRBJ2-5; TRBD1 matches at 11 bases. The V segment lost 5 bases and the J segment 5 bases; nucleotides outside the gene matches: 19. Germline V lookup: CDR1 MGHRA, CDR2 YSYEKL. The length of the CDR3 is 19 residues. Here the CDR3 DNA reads TGCGCCAGCAGCTCATACACCCGGACAGGGGGCGCCCCGACGGAGACCCAGTACTTC. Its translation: CASSSYTRTGGAPTETQYF.

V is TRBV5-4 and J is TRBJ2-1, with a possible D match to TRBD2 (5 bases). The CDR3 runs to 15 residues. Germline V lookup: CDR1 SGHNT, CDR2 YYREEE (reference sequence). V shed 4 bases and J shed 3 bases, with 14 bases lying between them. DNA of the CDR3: TGTGCCAGCAGCCCCACCCCTGGGAGCTACAATGAGCAGTTCTTC. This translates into CASSPTPGSYNEQFF.

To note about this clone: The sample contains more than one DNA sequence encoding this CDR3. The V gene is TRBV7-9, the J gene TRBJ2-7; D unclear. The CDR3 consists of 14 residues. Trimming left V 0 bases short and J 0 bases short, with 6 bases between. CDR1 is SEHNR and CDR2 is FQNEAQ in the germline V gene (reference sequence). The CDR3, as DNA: TGTGCCAGCAGCTTAGCCGACCGCTCCTACGAGCAGTACTTC. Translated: CASSLADRSYEQYF.

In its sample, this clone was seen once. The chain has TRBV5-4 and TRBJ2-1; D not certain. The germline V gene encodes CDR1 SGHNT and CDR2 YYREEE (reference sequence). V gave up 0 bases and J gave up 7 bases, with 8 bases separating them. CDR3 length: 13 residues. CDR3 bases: TGTGCCAGCAGCTTGGCCACAGAGAATGAGCAGTTCTTC. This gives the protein CASSLATENEQFF.

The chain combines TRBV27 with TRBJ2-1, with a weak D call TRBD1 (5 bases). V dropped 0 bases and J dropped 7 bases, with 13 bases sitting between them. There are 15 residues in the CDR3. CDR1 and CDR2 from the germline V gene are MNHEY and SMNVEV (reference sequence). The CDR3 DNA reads TGTGCCAGCAGTTTATCAAGGGGATTAATGAATGAGCAGTTCTTC. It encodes CASSLSRGLMNEQFF.

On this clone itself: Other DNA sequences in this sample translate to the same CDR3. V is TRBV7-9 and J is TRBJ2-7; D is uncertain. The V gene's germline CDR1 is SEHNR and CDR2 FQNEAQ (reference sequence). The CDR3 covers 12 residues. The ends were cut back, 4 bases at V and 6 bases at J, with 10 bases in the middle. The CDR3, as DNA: TGTGCCAGCAGCTCGGGTCTGGTCGAGCAGTACTTC. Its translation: CASSSGLVEQYF. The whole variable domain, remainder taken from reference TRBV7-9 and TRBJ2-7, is DTGVSQNPRHKITKRGQNVTFRCDPISEHNRLYWYRQTLGQGPEFLTYFQNEAQLEKSRLLSDRFSAERPKGSFSTLEIQRTEQGDSAMYLCASSSGLVEQYFGPGTRLTVT.

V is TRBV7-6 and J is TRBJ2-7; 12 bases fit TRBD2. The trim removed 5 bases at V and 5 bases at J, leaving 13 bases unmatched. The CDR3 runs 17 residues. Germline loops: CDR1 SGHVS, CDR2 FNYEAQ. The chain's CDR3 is CASSHLGTSGPENEQYF. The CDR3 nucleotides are TGTGCCAGCAGCCATCTCGGGACTAGCGGGCCTGAGAACGAGCAGTACTTC.

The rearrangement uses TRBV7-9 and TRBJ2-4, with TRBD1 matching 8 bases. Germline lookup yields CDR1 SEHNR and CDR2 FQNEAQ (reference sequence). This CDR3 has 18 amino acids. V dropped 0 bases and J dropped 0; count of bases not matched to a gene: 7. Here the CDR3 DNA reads TGTGCCAGCAGCTTAGCGGTGACAGGGGTTATAGCCAAAAACATTCAGTACTTC. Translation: CASSLAVTGVIAKNIQYF. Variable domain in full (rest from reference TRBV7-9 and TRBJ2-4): DTGVSQNPRHKITKRGQNVTFRCDPISEHNRLYWYRQTLGQGPEFLTYFQNEAQLEKSRLLSDRFSAERPKGSFSTLEIQRTEQGDSAMYLCASSLAVTGVIAKNIQYFGAGTRLSVL.

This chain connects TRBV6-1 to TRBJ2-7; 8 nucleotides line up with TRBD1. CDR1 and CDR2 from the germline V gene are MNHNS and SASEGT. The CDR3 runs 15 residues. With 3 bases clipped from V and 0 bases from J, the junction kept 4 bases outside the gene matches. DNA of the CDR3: TGTGCCAGCAGTGAGTTCAGGGGGCACTCCTACGAGCAGTACTTC. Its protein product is CASSEFRGHSYEQYF.

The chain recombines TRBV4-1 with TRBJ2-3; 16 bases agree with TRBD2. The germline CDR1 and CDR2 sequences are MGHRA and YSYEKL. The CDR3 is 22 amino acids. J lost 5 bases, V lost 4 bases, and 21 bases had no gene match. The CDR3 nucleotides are TGCGCCAGCAGCCCAGTCGGTAGTTGGACAGGGGGGACTAGCGGGAGGGAAGATACGCAGTATTTT. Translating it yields CASSPVGSWTGGTSGREDTQYF.

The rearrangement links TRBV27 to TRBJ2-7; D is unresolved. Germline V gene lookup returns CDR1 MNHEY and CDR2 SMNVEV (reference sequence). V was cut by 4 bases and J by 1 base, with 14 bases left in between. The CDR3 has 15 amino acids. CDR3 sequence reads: CASSSTTVGSYEQYF. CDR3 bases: TGTGCCAGCAGTTCCACGACGGTCGGATCCTACGAGCAGTACTTC.

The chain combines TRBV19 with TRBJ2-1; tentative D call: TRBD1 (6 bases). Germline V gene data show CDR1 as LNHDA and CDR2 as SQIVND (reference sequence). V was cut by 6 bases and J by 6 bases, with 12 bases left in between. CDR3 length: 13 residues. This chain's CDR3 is CASRNTGSNEQFF. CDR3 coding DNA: TGTGCCAGTAGGAACACAGGGTCCAATGAGCAGTTCTTC.

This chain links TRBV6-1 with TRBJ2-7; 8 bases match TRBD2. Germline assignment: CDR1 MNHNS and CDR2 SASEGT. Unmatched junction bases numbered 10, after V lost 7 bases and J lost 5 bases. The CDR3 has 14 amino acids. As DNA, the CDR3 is TGTGCCAGCATCCGAGGGAGCGGGAGCCACGAGCAGTACTTC. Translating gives CASIRGSGSHEQYF.

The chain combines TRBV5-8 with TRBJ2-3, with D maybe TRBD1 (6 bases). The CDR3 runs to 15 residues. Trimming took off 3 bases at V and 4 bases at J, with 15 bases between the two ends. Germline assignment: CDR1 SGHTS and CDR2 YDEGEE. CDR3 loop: CASSSLGGVSDTQYF. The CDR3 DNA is TGTGCCAGCAGCTCATTAGGGGGAGTCTCAGATACGCAGTATTTT. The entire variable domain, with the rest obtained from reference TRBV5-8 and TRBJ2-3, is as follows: EAGVTQSPTHLIKTRGQQATLRCSPISGHTSVYWYQQALGLGLQFLLWYDEGEERNRGNFPPRFSGRQFPNYSSELNVNALELEDSALYLCASSSLGGVSDTQYFGPGTRLTVL.

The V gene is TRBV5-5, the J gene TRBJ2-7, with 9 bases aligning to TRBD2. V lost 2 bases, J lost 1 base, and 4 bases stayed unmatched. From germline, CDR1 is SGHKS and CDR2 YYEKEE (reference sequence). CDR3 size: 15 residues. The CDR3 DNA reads TGTGCCAGCAGCTTCCGACTAGCGGATTCCTACGAGCAGTACTTC. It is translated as CASSFRLADSYEQYF.